This T cell receptor beta chain was captured in a study of blood T cell repertoires in COVID-19. Study-wide background: T cells, B-cell-depleted T cells, or PBMCs supplied cDNA or gDNA.

Contact with a PCR-confirmed or clinician-diagnosed COVID-19 case occurred within 2 weeks of entry. Sequencing used immunoSEQ multiplex PCR; TCRdb keeps in-frame clones, though not all of them. This table has more than 350,000 clones, more than 70% appearing once. The sample taken for sequencing was PBMCs or T cells enriched from blood (not recorded which). The receptor was derived from a woman between 18 and 29 years old who had been exposed to COVID-19.

The CDR3 here is CASSLASDSNQPQHF. The CDR3 nucleotides are TGTGCCAGCAGTTTGGCCAGCGATAGCAATCAGCCCCAGCATTTT. The V gene is TRBV28, the J gene TRBJ1-5; D is unclear. With 3 bases removed from V and 0 bases from J, the gap between germline ends came to 9 bases. The CDR3 loop spans 15 amino acids. Germline-derived CDR1 and CDR2 are MDHEN and SYDVKM. The full variable domain, completed using reference TRBV28 and TRBJ1-5, is DVKVTQSSRYLVKRTGEKVFLECVQDMDHENMFWYRQDPGLGLRLIYFSYDVKMKEKGDIPEGYSVSREKKERFSLILESASTNQTSMYLCASSLASDSNQPQHFGDGTRLSIL.